These T cell receptor beta chains were read from a single sample in a study of shared clonotypes between healthy human individuals. Clones were sequenced by immunoSEQ multiplex PCR, and TCRdb holds only the in-frame ones, with some missing. The sample holds roughly 510,000 clones, about 80% seen once. Specimen: PBMCs. These receptors all come from a woman in her forties in good health. Some clones in this sample may be carry-over from other donors' samples. Both conserved end residues are part of each CDR3. Fields, in order: clone size, D gene, V gene, J gene, CDR3 protein, CDR3 DNA. The D gene is left open where the match is weak. Clone size is not always given. Where it is, it says once, few, many or a class for expanded clones.

few	.	TRBV9	TRBJ1-1	CASSGAGINTEAFF	TGTGCCAGCAGCGGGGCAGGGATCAACACTGAAGCTTTCTTT
.	.	TRBV20-1	TRBJ2-1	CSASLEPEQFF	TGCAGTGCTAGCCTAGAGCCTGAGCAGTTCTTC
.	.	TRBV27	TRBJ1-6	CASSLSTGPSSYNSPLHF	TGTGCCAGCAGTTTATCGACGGGTCCCAGCTCCTATAATTCACCCCTCCACTTT
.	TRBD2	TRBV18	TRBJ2-1	CASSPTSGLAGDEQFF	TGTGCCAGCTCACCTACCTCGGGACTAGCGGGGGATGAGCAGTTCTTC
.	.	TRBV19	TRBJ1-1	CASSMRGYEAFF	TGTGCCAGTAGTATGCGGGGGTATGAAGCTTTCTTT
once	.	TRBV27	TRBJ2-5	CARTFTGPQETQYF	TGTGCCAGAACGTTTACGGGCCCCCAAGAGACCCAGTACTTC
few	TRBD1	TRBV30	TRBJ1-2	CAWSATGLVYGYTF	TGTGCCTGGAGTGCGACAGGGTTGGTCTATGGCTACACCTTC
.	.	TRBV18	TRBJ2-3	CASSPLTFSTDTQYF	TGTGCCAGCTCACCTCTAACATTTAGCACAGATACGCAGTATTTT
.	TRBD2	TRBV7-8	TRBJ2-1	CASSSGGLASYNEQFF	TGTGCCAGCAGCTCAGGGGGACTAGCGTCCTACAATGAGCAGTTCTTC
.	.	TRBV11-2	TRBJ1-4	CASNTGLRVFNEKLFF	TGTGCCAGCAACACCGGTCTACGTGTTTTCAATGAAAAACTGTTTTTT
.	.	TRBV7-3	TRBJ2-1	CASSLTLNNEQFF	TGTGCCAGCAGCTTAACGCTTAACAATGAGCAGTTCTTC
.	.	TRBV7-9	TRBJ2-1	CASSPYNPGDEQFF	TGTGCCAGCAGCCCCTACAACCCCGGCGATGAGCAGTTCTTC
many	.	TRBV27	TRBJ1-4	CASSSQWATNEKLFF	TGTGCCAGCAGTTCTCAGTGGGCAACTAATGAAAAACTGTTTTTT
many	.	TRBV19	TRBJ2-3	CASSIRNTDTQYF	TGTGCCAGTAGTATTAGGAACACAGATACGCAGTATTTT
.	.	TRBV20-1	TRBJ2-5	CSAGNGETQYF	TGCAGTGCTGGAAATGGAGAGACCCAGTACTTC
.	.	TRBV18	TRBJ2-7	CASSLDGTPYEQYF	TGTGCCAGCTCACTCGACGGGACACCCTACGAGCAGTACTTC
.	.	TRBV29-1	TRBJ2-6	CSVEGTGANVLTF	TGCAGCGTTGAGGGTACTGGGGCCAACGTCCTGACTTTC
few	.	TRBV7-6	TRBJ1-3	CASSTGRSSGNTIYF	TGTGCCAGCAGCACTGGACGAAGCTCTGGAAACACCATATATTTT
.	.	TRBV5-1	TRBJ2-5	CASSPSGTSETQYF	TGCGCCAGCAGCCCCTCCGGGACTTCGGAGACCCAGTACTTC
.	TRBD2	TRBV7-9	TRBJ2-1	CASRDTGLAGSSSYNEQFF	TGTGCCAGCAGGGACACGGGACTAGCGGGCTCGAGCTCCTACAATGAGCAGTTCTTC
.	TRBD2	TRBV5-1	TRBJ2-1	CASSLTSGSGNEQFF	TGCGCCAGCAGCTTAACTAGCGGGAGTGGAAATGAGCAGTTCTTC
once	.	TRBV18	TRBJ1-5	CASSQGGINQPQHF	TGTGCCAGCTCACAAGGGGGGATCAATCAGCCCCAGCATTTT
.	.	TRBV10-3	TRBJ2-7	CAIKGRDGYEQYF	TGTGCCATCAAAGGACGGGATGGTTACGAGCAGTACTTC
.	TRBD2	TRBV29-1	TRBJ2-7	CSVLADSYEQYF	TGCAGCGTGCTAGCGGACTCCTACGAGCAGTACTTC
.	.	TRBV11-3	TRBJ2-3	CASSPSLGTDTQYF	TGTGCCAGCAGCCCTTCTCTCGGCACAGATACGCAGTATTTT
.	TRBD1	TRBV5-5	TRBJ1-2	CASRGTDIDYGYTF	TGTGCCAGCAGAGGGACAGACATCGACTATGGCTACACCTTC
.	.	TRBV15	TRBJ1-2	CATRNGGGVRGYTF	TGTGCCACCAGAAACGGAGGAGGGGTTCGCGGCTACACCTTC
.	.	TRBV10-3	TRBJ2-3	CAISGRGPLGGPDTQCF	TGTGCCATCAGTGGACGTGGTCCACTTGGGGGACCAGATACGCAGTGTTTT
.	.	TRBV7-9	TRBJ2-1	CASSLIGVREQFF	TGTGCCAGCAGCTTAATCGGAGTTCGTGAGCAGTTCTTC
.	TRBD2	TRBV4-3	TRBJ2-7	CASSQGQATSGTIYEQYF	TGCGCCAGCAGCCAAGGGCAGGCAACTAGCGGGACTATCTACGAGCAGTACTTC
.	.	TRBV5-8	TRBJ1-1	CASSLRARRTEAFF	TGTGCCAGCAGCTTACGGGCTCGAAGGACTGAAGCTTTCTTT
.	TRBD1	TRBV7-2	TRBJ2-1	CASALVQGEIGNEQFF	TGTGCCAGCGCCCTTGTTCAGGGGGAGATTGGCAATGAGCAGTTCTTC
few	.	TRBV5-6	TRBJ1-1	CASSLSGLNTEAFF	TGTGCCAGCAGCTTGAGCGGGCTCAACACTGAAGCTTTCTTT
.	.	TRBV6-1	TRBJ1-1	CASSPTLNTEAFF	TGTGCCAGCAGTCCGACCCTGAACACTGAAGCTTTCTTT
.	.	TRBV7-3	TRBJ2-5	CASSLAVLGGVETQYF	TGTGCCAGCAGCTTAGCTGTCCTTGGGGGAGTAGAGACCCAGTACTTC
.	.	TRBV2	TRBJ1-1	CASSREPSLLSGTEAFF	TGTGCCAGCAGCCGGGAACCCTCACTCCTATCGGGGACTGAAGCTTTCTTT
.	.	TRBV19	TRBJ1-1	CASSIDYQDSYSMNTEAFF	TGTGCCAGTAGTATAGATTACCAGGACAGCTATTCTATGAACACTGAAGCTTTCTTT
.	.	TRBV30	TRBJ1-2	CAWSRQNYGYTF	TGTGCCTGGAGTCGACAGAACTATGGCTACACCTTC
.	.	TRBV5-5	TRBJ1-5	CASSLLSGSNQPQHF	TGTGCCAGCAGCTTGTTGTCAGGGTCGAATCAGCCCCAGCATTTT
.	.	TRBV18	TRBJ1-2	CASSPDSQRTNYGYTF	TGTGCCAGCTCACCAGACTCACAGAGAACTAACTATGGCTACACCTTC
.	.	TRBV5-1	TRBJ2-7	CASSLGAVGEQYF	TGCGCCAGCAGCTTGGGGGCGGTGGGCGAGCAGTACTTC
once	.	TRBV5-1	TRBJ2-3	CASARADSTDTQYF	TGCGCCAGCGCCCGAGCGGATAGCACAGATACGCAGTATTTT
.	.	TRBV29-1	TRBJ2-2	CSPSGRNTGELFF	TGCAGCCCCTCGGGACGGAACACCGGGGAGCTGTTTTTT
.	TRBD1	TRBV11-2	TRBJ1-3	CASSSTGKSTIYF	TGTGCCAGCAGCTCGACAGGGAAATCCACCATATATTTT
.	.	TRBV9	TRBJ2-3	CASSQGGLTVDTQYF	TGTGCCAGCAGCCAGGGGGGACTGACGGTAGATACGCAGTATTTT
.	TRBD2	TRBV2	TRBJ2-5	CASSRLAQETQYF	TGTGCCAGCAGTCGACTAGCCCAAGAGACCCAGTACTTC
.	TRBD1	TRBV28	TRBJ1-2	CASSFYGTGSGYTF	TGTGCCAGCAGTTTTTACGGGACAGGGTCCGGCTACACCTTC
.	TRBD1	TRBV27	TRBJ1-1	CASRMTDRDGEAFF	TGTGCCAGCAGGATGACGGACAGGGACGGTGAAGCTTTCTTT
.	TRBD1	TRBV6-4	TRBJ2-1	CASSLRDREWDEQFF	TGTGCCAGCAGCCTCCGGGACAGGGAGTGGGATGAGCAGTTCTTC
.	.	TRBV6-6	TRBJ1-5	CASSYVTASSNQPQHF	TGTGCCAGCAGTTACGTGACAGCCAGTAGCAATCAGCCCCAGCATTTT
.	.	TRBV11-2	TRBJ2-1	CASTDEVWNEQFF	TGTGCCAGCACCGACGAGGTTTGGAATGAGCAGTTCTTC
.	.	TRBV10-2	TRBJ1-5	CASSETALNQPQHF	TGCGCCAGCAGTGAGACAGCTCTGAATCAGCCCCAGCATTTT
few	.	TRBV2	TRBJ2-3	CASRPAESTDTQYF	TGTGCCAGCAGGCCAGCGGAGAGCACAGATACGCAGTATTTT
.	.	TRBV9	TRBJ1-2	CASSVGTGPYGYTF	TGTGCCAGCAGCGTAGGGACGGGCCCTTATGGCTACACCTTC
.	.	TRBV10-2	TRBJ2-1	CAAREFSYNEQFF	TGCGCCGCAAGGGAGTTCTCCTACAATGAGCAGTTCTTC
.	.	TRBV5-1	TRBJ2-1	CASSLAGGESQYNEQFF	TGCGCCAGCAGCTTGGCGGGCGGGGAAAGTCAGTACAATGAGCAGTTCTTC
.	.	TRBV19	TRBJ2-7	CASSIDVRAYEQYF	TGTGCCAGTAGTATTGACGTCAGGGCCTACGAGCAGTACTTC
.	.	TRBV11-2	TRBJ2-2	CASSLSPNTGELFF	TGTGCCAGCAGCTTATCCCCGAACACCGGGGAGCTGTTTTTT
.	.	TRBV10-2	TRBJ2-7	CASSRGSYEQYF	TGCGCCAGCAGTCGGGGCAGCTACGAGCAGTACTTC